These T cell receptor beta chains were read from a single sample in a study of control samples from healthy donors and cancer patients. The repertoire was sequenced with immunoSEQ multiplex PCR; TCRdb's copy has only in-frame clones and lacks some. This repertoire shows about 160,000 clones, 80% to 95% found once; its top ten account for over 3.5%. Sequenced input: blood. The receptors here all came from a woman aged 55-69 years in good health. The CDR3 runs from the conserved cysteine through the conserved F or W. The order of the fields is clone size, J gene, V gene, CDR3 protein. Rows may omit the clone size; those that give it use once, few, many or a size class.

size: NA
J: TRBJ2-3
V: TRBV18
CDR3: CASSPMDTQYF

size: NA
J: TRBJ2-7
V: TRBV28
CDR3: CASSPRDRAYEQYF

size: NA
J: TRBJ1-1
V: TRBV11-3
CDR3: CASSSRRDTEAFF

size: once
J: TRBJ2-2
V: TRBV14
CDR3: CASSLLTGGSGELFF

size: NA
J: TRBJ1-2
V: TRBV3-1/TRBV3-2
CDR3: CASSLAHSSMGYTF

size: NA
J: TRBJ2-7
V: TRBV7-9
CDR3: CASSLVMGDRARYEQYF

size: NA
J: TRBJ1-2
V: TRBV15
CDR3: CATSRDLEGIYGYTF

size: NA
J: TRBJ1-4
V: TRBV5-1
CDR3: CASSLVGTGSEKLFF

size: NA
J: TRBJ1-1
V: TRBV7-9
CDR3: CASSPRTGGVEAFF

size: NA
J: TRBJ1-3
V: TRBV5-1
CDR3: CASSLATDSGNTIYF

size: NA
J: TRBJ2-2
V: TRBV13
CDR3: CASSLAGSGELFF

size: NA
J: TRBJ2-6
V: TRBV19
CDR3: CASSLDGTGRKSGANVLTF

size: few
J: TRBJ1-2
V: TRBV6-5
CDR3: CASSYSDRTNYGYTF

size: NA
J: TRBJ1-6
V: TRBV5-1
CDR3: CASSSRTGGNSPLHF

size: NA
J: TRBJ2-7
V: TRBV3-1/TRBV3-2
CDR3: CASSQLLAGGNEQYF

size: NA
J: TRBJ1-2
V: TRBV19
CDR3: CASSTLQGNYGYTF

size: NA
J: TRBJ2-5
V: TRBV11-3
CDR3: CASSLGLASVGETQYF

size: NA
J: TRBJ1-1
V: TRBV18
CDR3: CASSRGQGTNTEAFF

size: NA
J: TRBJ1-5
V: TRBV6-2/TRBV6-3
CDR3: CASSDSYQPQHF

size: NA
J: TRBJ1-1
V: TRBV2
CDR3: CASIPGLGAVRAFF

size: NA
J: TRBJ1-5
V: TRBV4-2
CDR3: CASSQPRDRAYSNQPQHF

size: NA
J: TRBJ1-4
V: TRBV6-2/TRBV6-3
CDR3: CASSRPGQANEKLFF

size: once
J: TRBJ1-5
V: TRBV7-9
CDR3: CASSLGTAYSNQPQHF

size: NA
J: TRBJ1-2
V: TRBV19
CDR3: CASSRVVNYGYTF

size: once
J: TRBJ1-1
V: TRBV11-1
CDR3: CASSLGGFVSITEAFF

size: NA
J: TRBJ1-1
V: TRBV5-1
CDR3: CASSSQGGVTEAFF

size: NA
J: TRBJ1-2
V: TRBV7-3
CDR3: CASSLEFAALDYGYTF

size: NA
J: TRBJ1-2
V: TRBV2
CDR3: CASSAALGNYGYTF

size: NA
J: TRBJ2-7
V: TRBV4-1
CDR3: CASSQGLAEPYEQYF

size: NA
J: TRBJ1-3
V: TRBV5-1
CDR3: CASSLAASVSGNTIYF

size: NA
J: TRBJ1-4
V: TRBV21-1
CDR3: CASSKGKNQGAGEKLFF

size: NA
J: TRBJ1-2
V: TRBV19
CDR3: CASNGPNYGYTF

size: once
J: TRBJ1-1
V: TRBV21-1
CDR3: CASTLDRGNATEAFF